This T cell receptor beta chain was sequenced during a study of T cells after yellow fever vaccination. The overall study: When fractions had low cell numbers, they were prepared with SMART-Seq v4 Ultra Low Input. The study, taken as a whole, reports: Across the CD4 and CD8 compartments, a small share of clonotypes was present in both. The booster saw the reappearance of most primary-vaccination clones (about 95% CD4, 80% to 90% CD8).

The authors made TCR cDNA by 5'RACE template switching, adding a universal primer site and UMIs. Using its own MiXCR run on the 5' RACE reads, TCRdb lists one record per CDR3 protein. The table includes a few hundred thousand distinct CDR3 sequences, 8% to 9.5% detected once. The sample holds a few counts of this clonotype. Its antigen is unknown. The V and J ends lost 1 base and 7 bases respectively, with 14 bases between them. Germline CDR1 reads SGHVS; CDR2 reads FNYEAQ. The CDR3 sequence is 15 residues long. The J gene is TRBJ2-1, the V gene TRBV7-6, with D possibly matching TRBD2 (6 bases). This receptor was obtained from a man aged 18 to 29 who received the YFV17D yellow fever vaccine. The starting material was PBMCs, obtained about 49 days after the first yellow fever vaccination. The CDR3 DNA reads TGTGCCAGCAGCTTAGACAACGGGGGAGCAAATGAGCAGTTCTTC. It yields the protein CASSLDNGGANEQFF.